The clone carrying this T cell receptor (beta chain) was detected once. V was shortened by 3 bases and J by 9 bases, with 12 bases between the two germline ends. The CDR3 runs 12 residues. Looked up from germline, CDR1 is DFQATT and CDR2 is SNEGSKA (reference sequence). This sample is part of a study of Ad26.COV2.S vaccination and SARS-CoV-2 variants. Described treatment: around 19 received Ad26.COV2.S at low or high dose, single or two shots; 5 received placebo; per-sample allocation not given. Following the first vaccine or placebo injection, samples were taken on day 63. Assay used: immunoSEQ multiplex PCR; TCRdb lists only in-frame clones, some missing. The sample lists some 480,000 clones; roughly nine tenths were seen once.

Sample: peripheral blood, taken in a trial of Ad26.COV2.S vaccine versus placebo. The sequence derives from a person aged 18-65 years who received the Ad26.COV2.S COVID-19 vaccine or a placebo. The rearrangement uses TRBV20-1 and TRBJ2-1; D remains ambiguous. CDR3 sequence reads: CSASPLGSEQFF. The CDR3 nucleotides are TGCAGTGCTAGTCCATTGGGCAGTGAGCAGTTCTTC.